These T cell receptor beta chains were read from a single sample in a study of blood T cell repertoires in COVID-19. TCRdb's table, derived via immunoSEQ multiplex PCR, lists solely in-frame clones and lacks some. The top ten clones hold roughly 17% of a sample with about 130,000 clones, roughly four fifths of them seen once. Input material: peripheral blood. These TCRs come from a woman aged 45-60 years with acute or convalescent COVID-19. Both conserved end residues are part of each CDR3. The order of the fields is clone size, V gene, J gene, D gene, CDR3 length, CDR3 protein, CDR3 DNA. The D gene is left open where the match is weak. Clone size is not always given. Where it is, it says once, few, many or a class for expanded clones.

.	TRBV7-6	TRBJ1-2	.	13	CASSHQNYYGYTF	TGTGCCAGCAGCCACCAAAACTACTATGGCTACACCTTC
.	TRBV13	TRBJ1-4	TRBD1	17	CASSPDRGNALGEKLFF	TGTGCCAGCAGCCCCGACAGGGGGAATGCGCTTGGAGAAAAACTGTTTTTT
.	TRBV5-1	TRBJ2-4	.	14	CASSLRGSGDIQYF	TGCGCCAGCAGCTTGAGGGGGAGTGGGGACATTCAGTACTTC
once	TRBV29-1	TRBJ1-1	.	16	CSVVDGLWGVDTEAFF	TGCAGCGTCGTTGACGGGTTGTGGGGGGTTGACACTGAAGCTTTCTTT
.	TRBV10-2	TRBJ1-1	.	13	CASTLTANTEAFF	TGCGCCAGCACCCTCACAGCGAACACTGAAGCTTTCTTT
.	TRBV18	TRBJ1-6	TRBD1	15	CASSPLGQENSPLHF	TGTGCCAGCTCACCACTAGGACAGGAGAATTCACCCCTCCACTTT
once	TRBV19	TRBJ1-4	.	13	CASSIVKGRSLFF	TGTGCCAGTAGTATAGTGAAAGGGAGGTCTCTGTTTTTT
.	TRBV6-1	TRBJ1-2	.	13	CASSESQAYGYTF	TGTGCCAGCAGTGAATCGCAAGCCTATGGCTACACCTTC
.	TRBV2	TRBJ1-1	.	12	CASRGYTTEAFF	TGTGCCAGCAGGGGCTATACAACTGAAGCTTTCTTT
.	TRBV29-1	TRBJ2-7	TRBD1	14	CSVVLGQGPYEQYF	TGCAGCGTCGTACTCGGACAGGGGCCCTACGAGCAGTACTTC
.	TRBV14	TRBJ1-6	TRBD1	14	CASSQEGTGRPLHF	TGTGCCAGCAGCCAAGAGGGGACAGGGCGTCCCCTCCACTTT
.	TRBV5-1	TRBJ2-7	TRBD1	14	CASSRRQTGYEQYF	TGCGCCAGCAGCCGTCGTCAGACAGGGTACGAGCAGTACTTC
.	TRBV5-1	TRBJ2-1	TRBD2	15	CASSFSGGSYNEQFF	TGCGCCAGCAGCTTTAGCGGGGGGTCCTACAATGAGCAGTTCTTC
many	TRBV15	TRBJ2-1	.	14	CATSRDPRQFQQFF	TGTGCCACCAGCAGAGATCCCCGACAGTTCCAGCAGTTCTTC
.	TRBV18	TRBJ2-7	TRBD1	15	CASSPGQGGTYEQYF	TGTGCCAGCTCACCGGGACAGGGGGGTACCTACGAGCAGTACTTC
.	TRBV25-1	TRBJ1-1	TRBD1	13	CASSAIGQGEAFF	TGTGCCAGCAGTGCAATTGGACAGGGTGAAGCTTTCTTT
once	TRBV6-5	TRBJ1-1	.	14	CASGETYSNTEAFF	TGTGCCAGCGGGGAGACATATTCTAACACTGAAGCTTTCTTT
.	TRBV2	TRBJ1-2	TRBD1	14	CASSELGTAYGYTF	TGTGCCAGCAGTGAATTGGGGACAGCCTATGGCTACACCTTC
.	TRBV5-4	TRBJ1-1	.	16	CASSQGPLQRGTEAFF	TGTGCCAGCAGCCAGGGTCCTCTACAAAGGGGCACTGAAGCTTTCTTT
.	TRBV19	TRBJ1-1	TRBD1	15	CASSPFEGAPVEAFF	TGTGCCAGTAGTCCCTTTGAGGGGGCGCCCGTTGAAGCTTTCTTT
.	TRBV14	TRBJ2-1	TRBD2	16	CASSQARAGGLNEQFF	TGTGCCAGCAGCCAGGCCCGAGCGGGGGGGCTGAATGAGCAGTTCTTC
.	TRBV5-1	TRBJ1-1	TRBD1	15	CASSLERQGATEAFF	TGCGCCAGCAGCTTGGAGCGCCAGGGGGCGACTGAAGCTTTCTTT
few	TRBV1	TRBJ2-1	.	14	CTSSHIHRTDEQFF	TGCACCAGCAGCCACATACACAGGACCGATGAGCAGTTCTTC
.	TRBV27	TRBJ2-1	TRBD2	12	CASSQRGNEQFF	TGTGCCAGCAGCCAGCGGGGCAATGAGCAGTTCTTC
.	TRBV29-1	TRBJ2-1	.	15	CSVEDPGGSYNEQFF	TGCAGCGTTGAAGACCCCGGAGGGTCCTACAATGAGCAGTTCTTC
.	TRBV14	TRBJ1-2	.	14	CASSNVGGYYGYTF	TGTGCCAGCAGTAACGTGGGAGGGTACTATGGCTACACCTTC
.	TRBV6-5	TRBJ1-5	.	12	CAIGAGYQPQHF	TGTGCCATAGGGGCAGGGTATCAGCCCCAGCATTTT
.	TRBV2	TRBJ2-2	.	14	CASSVDRSTGELFF	TGTGCCAGCAGCGTAGACAGGTCCACCGGGGAGCTGTTTTTT
few	TRBV7-8	TRBJ2-7	TRBD1	15	CASSSLTGARYEQYF	TGTGCCAGCAGCTCCCTTACAGGGGCGCGGTACGAGCAGTACTTC
.	TRBV27	TRBJ2-4	TRBD1	15	CASSLRDRDQNIQYF	TGTGCCAGCAGTTTACGGGACAGGGACCAAAACATTCAGTACTTC
few	TRBV2	TRBJ1-5	TRBD1	12	CASRDRGQPQHF	TGTGCCAGCAGAGACAGGGGACAGCCCCAGCATTTT
.	TRBV5-4	TRBJ2-2	.	14	CASSPAGNTGELFF	TGTGCCAGCAGCCCTGCGGGGAACACCGGGGAGCTGTTTTTT
.	TRBV3-1/TRBV3-2	TRBJ2-1	.	17	CASSQERPGYRYNEQFF	TGTGCCAGCAGCCAAGAACGACCCGGCTACAGGTACAATGAGCAGTTCTTC
once	TRBV10-3	TRBJ2-3	TRBD1	17	CATRGQGASSGTDTQYF	TGTGCCACCCGAGGACAGGGGGCCTCGTCGGGCACAGATACGCAGTATTTT
.	TRBV6-5	TRBJ1-5	TRBD1	14	CASNKQGAAQPQHF	TGTGCCAGCAACAAGCAGGGGGCGGCTCAGCCCCAGCATTTT
.	TRBV4-2	TRBJ1-4	.	15	CASSQDERTNEKLFF	TGTGCCAGCAGCCAAGACGAGCGAACTAATGAAAAACTGTTTTTT
.	TRBV29-1	TRBJ1-1	.	13	CSARGRGDTEAFF	TGCAGCGCTCGAGGGAGGGGGGACACTGAAGCTTTCTTT
.	TRBV18	TRBJ1-2	.	17	CASSPTEGTRGIYGYTF	TGTGCCAGCTCACCCACAGAGGGCACCAGAGGCATCTATGGCTACACCTTC
.	TRBV6-5	TRBJ1-2	.	15	CASSYSLQGTYGYTF	TGTGCCAGCAGTTACTCTTTACAGGGAACCTATGGCTACACCTTC
.	TRBV11-2	TRBJ1-1	TRBD1	16	CASSRSDRGANTEAFF	TGTGCCAGCAGCCGATCGGACAGGGGGGCGAACACTGAAGCTTTCTTT
.	TRBV3-1/TRBV3-2	TRBJ1-4	.	16	CASSQERVVAIEKLFF	TGTGCCAGCAGCCAAGAACGGGTAGTGGCAATTGAAAAACTGTTTTTT
once	TRBV9	TRBJ2-2	.	12	CASKSLTGELFF	TGTGCCAGCAAGTCACTCACCGGGGAGCTGTTTTTT
.	TRBV6-5	TRBJ1-1	.	13	CASSFNLNTEAFF	TGTGCCAGCAGTTTTAACTTGAACACTGAAGCTTTCTTT